The 24 T cell receptor beta chains presented below share a single source sample, sequenced in a study of blood T cell repertoires in COVID-19. Produced via immunoSEQ multiplex PCR; TCRdb's table is partial and in-frame only. The sample yields 35,000 to 40,000 clones, roughly 80% seen once. The specimen sequenced was peripheral blood. Every receptor here comes from a man aged 80 or over with active or convalescent COVID-19.

The chain uses TRBV19 and TRBJ1-5; no definite D call. The germline V gene has CDR1 LNHDA and CDR2 SQIVND (reference sequence). The germline V and J ends were trimmed by 7 bases and 4 bases, with 14 bases remaining between them. The CDR3 is 14 residues long. CDR3 region: CASTRGGGNQPQHF. DNA for the CDR3: TGTGCCAGTACCCGGGGAGGTGGGAATCAGCCCCAGCATTTT.

The chain uses TRBV30 and TRBJ2-1, with 7 positions matching TRBD2. The CDR3 sequence is 14 residues long. V was pared by 0 bases and J by 4 bases, with 3 bases of the junction left unmatched. Germline CDR1 GTSNPN, CDR2 SVGIG (reference sequence). Here the CDR3 reads CAWSVKRDYNEQFF. CDR3 DNA sequence: TGTGCCTGGAGTGTAAAGCGGGATTACAATGAGCAGTTCTTC.

The chain is built from TRBV6-2 or TRBV6-3 and TRBJ1-4; a weak D match, TRBD1 (6 bases). Trimming left V 2 bases short and J 8 bases short, with 6 bases between. The germline V gene encodes CDR1 MNHEY and CDR2 SVGEGT. CDR3 length: 12 residues. CDR3 DNA sequence: TGTGCCAGCAGTTACGGGGGCGAAAAACTGTTTTTT. Its translation: CASSYGGEKLFF.

The V call is TRBV12-5, the J call TRBJ2-3; D gene uncertain. Trimming removed 6 bases at V and 6 bases at J, with 7 bases between. The CDR3 contains 11 residues. The germline V gene has CDR1 LGHNT and CDR2 FRNRAP. The CDR3 region is CASGERDTQYF. Written as DNA, the CDR3 is TGTGCTAGTGGGGAGCGTGATACGCAGTATTTT.

The rearrangement links TRBV18 to TRBJ2-1, with a possible D match to TRBD1 (6 bases). The germline CDR1 and CDR2 sequences are KGHSH and LQKENI. V lost 6 bases and J lost 3, with 12 bases in between. The CDR3 consists of 14 residues. CDR3 nucleotides: TGTGCCAGCTCCCTTCCAGGGGACTACAATGAGCAGTTCTTC. Its translation is CASSLPGDYNEQFF.

This rearrangement joins TRBV7-6 to TRBJ2-1; D not resolved. Germline V gives CDR1 SGHVS, CDR2 FNYEAQ. Trimming stripped 8 bases from V and 4 bases from J, with 6 bases between. The CDR3 loop spans 11 amino acids. The CDR3 DNA reads TGTGCCAGCTCCCCGTACAATGAGCAGTTCTTC. This translates into CASSPYNEQFF.

The rearrangement joins TRBV10-1 to TRBJ1-6; perhaps TRBD1 as D (5 bases). The ends were cut back, 2 bases at V and 8 bases at J, with 16 bases in the middle. The CDR3 loop spans 16 amino acids. In germline, CDR1 is WNHNN, CDR2 SYGVQD (reference sequence). The CDR3 loop is CASSEPKGFFDSPLHF. In DNA, the CDR3 is TGCGCCAGCAGTGAGCCGAAGGGGTTTTTTGATTCACCCCTCCACTTT.

By frequency in the sample, this clone is medium-sized. This chain joins TRBV4-3 and TRBJ1-3; D might be TRBD1 (5 bases). Germline values: CDR1 LGHNA, CDR2 YSLEER. Trimming stripped 0 bases from V and 0 bases from J, with 24 bases between. The CDR3 sequence is 21 residues long. CDR3 in amino acids: CASSQDLIGQGNLYSGNTIYF. The DNA for the CDR3 is TGCGCCAGCAGCCAAGATCTTATAGGGCAGGGTAACCTTTACTCTGGAAACACCATATATTTT.

The count of this clone is one. The rearrangement links TRBV7-9 to TRBJ2-2; D call uncertain. Per the germline V gene, CDR1 is SEHNR and CDR2 is FQNEAQ (reference sequence). The CDR3 is 14 amino acids. Trimming pared 3 bases from V and 0 bases from J, leaving 5 bases between. CDR3 bases: TGTGCCAGCAGCTTTCGGGCGAACACCGGGGAGCTGTTTTTT. Residues: CASSFRANTGELFF.

The rearrangement links TRBV7-2 to TRBJ2-3; the match to TRBD2 covers 7 bases. The trim removed 5 bases at V and 2 bases at J, leaving 4 bases unmatched. Germline loops: CDR1 SGHTA, CDR2 FQGNSA. The CDR3 spans 14 residues. CDR3 sequence (DNA): TGTGCCAGCAGCACCAGCGGGGCCACAGATACGCAGTATTTT. This sequence encodes CASSTSGATDTQYF. Complete variable domain (other parts from reference TRBV7-2 and TRBJ2-3): GAGVSQSPSNKVTEKGKDVELRCDPISGHTALYWYRQSLGQGLEFLIYFQGNSAPDKSGLPSDRFSAERTGGSVSTLTIQRTQQEDSAVYLCASSTSGATDTQYFGPGTRLTVL.

Only one count was recorded for this clone. The V gene is TRBV5-1, the J gene TRBJ2-2; D not resolved. Germline V gene lookup returns CDR1 SGHRS and CDR2 YFSETQ. The CDR3 is made up of 17 amino acids. Trimming took off 0 bases at V and 4 bases at J, with 16 bases between the two ends. The CDR3 protein is CASSLGGHTDGTGELFF. Written as DNA, the CDR3 is TGCGCCAGCAGCTTGGGCGGCCACACGGATGGCACCGGGGAGCTGTTTTTT.

The chain uses TRBV5-4 and TRBJ2-3; D gene uncertain. This CDR3 spans 14 amino acids. Germline loops: CDR1 SGHNT, CDR2 YYREEE (reference sequence). V was clipped by 4 bases and J by 4 bases, with 13 bases between them. The CDR3 DNA reads as TGTGCCAGCAGCGGAGCTAGTGCAGCAGATACGCAGTATTTT. Its translation: CASSGASAADTQYF.

This clone was counted a single time. Here the CDR3 reads CASSSGQGANTEAFF. DNA for the CDR3: TGTGCCAGCAGCTCGGGACAGGGGGCTAACACTGAAGCTTTCTTT. The V and J genes are TRBV7-9 and TRBJ1-1; TRBD1 matches at 12 bases. Germline V gene lookup returns CDR1 SEHNR and CDR2 FQNEAQ (reference sequence). J lost 2 bases, V lost 4 bases, and 2 bases had no gene match. The CDR3 totals 15 residues.

This chain uses TRBV7-9 with TRBJ2-7; D is undetermined. The CDR3 totals 14 residues. V was pared by 0 bases and J by 3 bases, with 9 bases between. Germline V gene data show CDR1 as SEHNR and CDR2 as FQNEAQ (reference sequence). Written as DNA, the CDR3 is TGTGCCAGCAGCTTAGCGGTGGCTAGCTACGAGCAGTACTTC. Its protein product is CASSLAVASYEQYF.

The chain employs TRBV7-8 and TRBJ2-2; 10 positions match TRBD2. The germline V gene has CDR1 SGHVS and CDR2 FQNEAQ. The length of the CDR3 is 17 residues. The V and J ends lost 1 base and 1 base, in that order; junction bases with no gene match: 3. CDR3 DNA: TGTGCCAGCAGCTTAGGATTAGCGGGAGGGAACACCGGGGAGCTGTTTTTT. Encoded protein: CASSLGLAGGNTGELFF.

This rearrangement joins TRBV5-1 to TRBJ2-5; a possible D gene is TRBD2 (6 bases). This CDR3 spans 13 amino acids. Germline loops: CDR1 SGHRS, CDR2 YFSETQ. V was clipped by 8 bases and J by 1 base, with 12 bases between them. Written as DNA, the CDR3 is TGCGCCAGTCGAAGTAGCGGCCAAGAGACCCAGTACTTC. Its translation is CASRSSGQETQYF.

The chain employs TRBV5-1 and TRBJ1-2; the match to TRBD1 covers 8 bases. CDR3 length equals 14 residues. V lost 0 bases and J lost 4; bases outside the gene matches: 2. Germline V gives CDR1 SGHRS, CDR2 YFSETQ. The CDR3 loop reads CASSLAGGVYGYTF. CDR3 sequence (DNA): TGCGCCAGCAGCTTGGCAGGGGGCGTCTATGGCTACACCTTC. Full variable domain (missing parts from reference TRBV5-1 and TRBJ1-2): KAGVTQTPRYLIKTRGQQVTLSCSPISGHRSVSWYQQTPGQGLQFLFEYFSETQRNKGNFPGRFSGRQFSNSRSEMNVSTLELGDSALYLCASSLAGGVYGYTFGSGTRLTVV.

The chain links TRBV6-2 or TRBV6-3 to TRBJ1-5; 9 bases line up with TRBD1. This CDR3 spans 16 amino acids. V shed 4 bases, J shed 6 bases, and the junction held 10 bases outside the gene matches. The germline V gene has CDR1 MNHEY and CDR2 SVGEGT. The CDR3 reads CASSSLQGQGSQPQHF. The CDR3 DNA reads TGTGCCAGCAGTTCGCTTCAGGGACAGGGCAGTCAGCCCCAGCATTTT.

V is TRBV14 and J is TRBJ2-1, with 10 bases lining up with TRBD2. CDR3 length equals 16 residues. The germline V gene encodes CDR1 SGHDN and CDR2 FVKESK. The junction had 6 bases not matched to a gene; V was cut back by 6 bases and J by 1 base. CDR3 DNA sequence: TGTGCCAGCAGGGCAGCGGGAGGGAGATCCTACAATGAGCAGTTCTTC. Residues: CASRAAGGRSYNEQFF.

The rearrangement uses TRBV30 and TRBJ1-2; D unclear. Germline values: CDR1 GTSNPN, CDR2 SVGIG (reference sequence). Trimming pared 3 bases from V and 0 bases from J, leaving 8 bases between. CDR3 length: 13 residues. The CDR3 is CAWSGGTNYGYTF. DNA for the CDR3: TGTGCCTGGAGCGGCGGGACTAACTATGGCTACACCTTC.

The chain is built from TRBV4-1 and TRBJ2-1; 9 nucleotides match TRBD1. The CDR3 length is 18 residues. Germline V gene lookup returns CDR1 MGHRA and CDR2 YSYEKL. The ends lost 1 base at V and 1 base at J; junction bases unmatched: 8. The CDR3 coding sequence is TGCGCCAGCAGCCAAGGAGGGGCCGGGACAGGGTCCTACAATGAGCAGTTCTTC. This codes for CASSQGGAGTGSYNEQFF.

This chain connects TRBV3-1 (or the pseudogene TRBV3-2) to TRBJ1-1; a weak D match, TRBD1 (5 bases). The CDR3 consists of 15 residues. V lost 4 bases to trimming and J lost 4 bases, with 16 bases between them. Per the germline V gene, CDR1 is LGHDT and CDR2 is YNNKEL (reference sequence). Here the CDR3 reads CASSPRPDMITEAFF. DNA for the CDR3: TGTGCCAGCAGCCCCAGACCGGACATGATCACTGAAGCTTTCTTT.

The chain is built from TRBV5-8 and TRBJ1-2; TRBD1 is a possible D gene (6 bases). V lost 1 base and J lost 7, with 17 bases in between. Germline CDR1 and CDR2: SGHTS and YDEGEE. This CDR3 comprises 15 residues. Written as DNA, the CDR3 is TGTGCCAGCAGCTTGATTTCCCGGGACATGTTTGGCTACACCTTC. As protein: CASSLISRDMFGYTF.

This sequence joins TRBV5-1 and TRBJ2-5; D is unresolved. V was pared by 1 base and J by 7 bases, with 11 bases between. The CDR3 totals 13 residues. Germline CDR1 SGHRS, CDR2 YFSETQ. CDR3 in DNA: TGCGCCAGCAGCTTGAATGAATTGCGGACCCAGTACTTC. The encoded protein is CASSLNELRTQYF. Drawing the rest from reference TRBV5-1 and TRBJ2-5, the complete variable domain is KAGVTQTPRYLIKTRGQQVTLSCSPISGHRSVSWYQQTPGQGLQFLFEYFSETQRNKGNFPGRFSGRQFSNSRSEMNVSTLELGDSALYLCASSLNELRTQYFGPGTRLLVL.